This T cell receptor (beta chain) was identified during a study of T-cell memory formation after mild COVID-19. Study results and caveats: Later expanders leaned CD4+, whereas clones that contracted between day 15 and 85 were balanced CD4/CD8.

Germline V CDR1 and CDR2: SEHNR, FQNEAQ (reference sequence). The CDR3 loop spans 15 amino acids. Trimming removed 0 bases at V and 8 bases at J, with 13 bases between. TCR alpha and TCR beta cDNA libraries carrying sample barcodes and UMIs were produced by 5'RACE using constant-segment primers. TCRdb reprocessed the 5' RACE reads with MiXCR, giving one entry per CDR3 protein. The sample contains 580,000 or so distinct CDR3 sequences, around 15% of which appear only once. In regard to this clonotype: No antigen is known for it.

The sequence was obtained from an adult woman who had mild COVID-19 (a few samples of this study predate the infection). Cell type and time point are not known. The chain combines TRBV7-9 with TRBJ1-4; D is perhaps TRBD1 (5 bases). The sequenced material came from PBMCs or a T cell subset sorted from them (not recorded which). The CDR3 DNA reads as TGTGCCAGCAGCTTAGCCGGATTTACAGGCGAAAAACTGTTTTTT. The encoded protein is CASSLAGFTGEKLFF.